Below, 31 T cell receptor beta chains from the same sample are listed, as sequenced in a study of radiotherapy plus CTLA-4 blockade in lung cancer. The method was immunoSEQ multiplex PCR; TCRdb's version includes in-frame clones alone and lacks a portion of them. The table shows 75,000 to 95,000 clones, with 55% to 75% occurring only once. This specimen was peripheral blood, taken from a patient treated with radiotherapy plus ipilimumab. The receptor set was obtained from a human donor with non-small cell lung cancer that progressed on radiotherapy plus ipilimumab.

In its sample, this clone was seen a few times. The genes are TRBV5-1 and TRBJ2-5, with 8 bases identical to TRBD1. The germline V gene has CDR1 SGHRS and CDR2 YFSETQ. The junction had 11 bases not matched to a gene; V was cut back by 3 bases and J by 4 bases. The CDR3 contains 16 residues. In nucleotides, the CDR3 is TGCGCCAGCAGCTCCCGAAGGACAGGGCGGGGAGAGACCCAGTACTTC. Its protein product is CASSSRRTGRGETQYF.

The rearrangement uses TRBV10-3 and TRBJ1-1, with D possibly TRBD1 on 5 matching bases. Germline V gives CDR1 ENHRY, CDR2 SYGVKD. This CDR3 comprises 12 residues. V was trimmed by 10 bases and J by 1 base, leaving 10 bases between them. The CDR3 region has the DNA TGTGCCACCCGAGGGGCGAACACTGAAGCTTTCTTT. Translation gives CATRGANTEAFF.

This clone has only one observation. V is TRBV5-1 and J is TRBJ2-5; 13 positions match TRBD2. Per the germline V gene, CDR1 is SGHRS and CDR2 is YFSETQ. The CDR3 sequence is 15 residues long. The trim removed 4 bases at V and 5 bases at J, leaving 5 bases unmatched. DNA for the CDR3: TGCGCCAGCAGCGGGGAGACTAGCGGGAGGGAGACCCAGTACTTC. Amino acid sequence: CASSGETSGRETQYF.

The chain couples TRBV12-5 to TRBJ2-2, with no clear D. The CDR3 covers 14 residues. V lost 1 base and J lost 5, with 8 bases in between. The germline V gene encodes CDR1 LGHNT and CDR2 FRNRAP. The CDR3 DNA is TGTGCTAGTGGTTTGGGTCAAAGGACCGGGGAGCTGTTTTTT. It specifies CASGLGQRTGELFF. The full variable domain, completed using reference TRBV12-5 and TRBJ2-2, is DARVTQTPRHKVTEMGQEVTMRCQPILGHNTVFWYRQTMMQGLELLAYFRNRAPLDDSGMPKDRFSAEMPDATLATLKIQPSEPRDSAVYFCASGLGQRTGELFFGEGSRLTVL.

The chain combines TRBV29-1 with TRBJ2-7, with D perhaps assigned TRBD1 or TRBD2 (5 bases each). Germline CDR1 SQVTM, CDR2 ANQGSEA. The V and J ends lost 2 bases and 0 bases respectively, with 17 bases between them. The CDR3 length is 16 residues. The CDR3 spells CSVETSGTTGSYEQYF. CDR3 sequence (DNA): TGCAGCGTTGAAACATCTGGGACCACTGGCTCCTACGAGCAGTACTTC.

This clone has only one observation. The V gene is TRBV6-1, the J gene TRBJ2-7; 7 bases fit TRBD2. CDR3 size: 15 residues. V gave up 7 bases and J gave up 1 base; unmatched junction bases: 10. Germline CDR1 MNHNS, CDR2 SASEGT. The CDR3 coding sequence is TGTGCCAGCAAGTTCAATCGGGGGGATTCCTACGAGCAGTACTTC. Its protein product is CASKFNRGDSYEQYF.

This clone was picked up one time. The genes are TRBV28 and TRBJ1-5; D is ambiguous. This CDR3 spans 16 amino acids. V was pared by 5 bases and J by 2 bases, with 16 bases between. Germline V gene data show CDR1 as MDHEN and CDR2 as SYDVKM. The CDR3 protein is CASSALRGTGNQPQHF. The CDR3 DNA reads as TGTGCCAGCAGTGCCTTACGGGGTACCGGCAATCAGCCCCAGCATTTT. Looking up the rest from reference TRBV28 and TRBJ1-5 gives the full variable domain: DVKVTQSSRYLVKRTGEKVFLECVQDMDHENMFWYRQDPGLGLRLIYFSYDVKMKEKGDIPEGYSVSREKKERFSLILESASTNQTSMYLCASSALRGTGNQPQHFGDGTRLSIL.

The chain is built from TRBV6-5 and TRBJ1-5; perhaps TRBD1 as D (5 bases). The CDR3 runs 12 residues. Germline values: CDR1 MNHEY, CDR2 SVGAGI. The germline V and J ends were trimmed by 10 bases and 5 bases, with 12 bases remaining between them. CDR3 amino acids: CAIAVGDQPQHF. CDR3 sequence (DNA): TGTGCCATCGCCGTGGGGGATCAGCCCCAGCATTTT.

This chain connects TRBV11-2 to TRBJ1-1; maybe TRBD1 (5 bases). The ends were cut back, 1 base at V and 4 bases at J, with 10 bases in the middle. Looked up from germline, CDR1 is SGHAT and CDR2 is FQNNGV. This CDR3 is 14 amino acids long. DNA of the CDR3: TGTGCCAGCAGCTTAGCAGGGCTGGGCACTGAAGCTTTCTTT. This codes for CASSLAGLGTEAFF.

This clone was seen more than once but under ten times. The CDR3 region has the DNA TGTGCCAGCAGCTTAGCGGGGACCAATGAGCAGTTCTTC. As protein: CASSLAGTNEQFF. The chain combines TRBV7-6 with TRBJ2-1; D may be TRBD1 or TRBD2 (5 bases each). V lost 0 bases and J lost 6, with 6 bases in between. In germline, CDR1 is SGHVS, CDR2 FNYEAQ. CDR3 length equals 13 residues.

V gene TRBV9 combines with J gene TRBJ2-4; 11 bases line up with TRBD1. V was pared by 0 bases and J by 8 bases, with 4 bases of the junction left unmatched. Germline V CDR1 and CDR2: SGDLS, YYNGEE. CDR3 length equals 15 residues. The CDR3 coding sequence is TGTGCCAGCAGCGTAGAAGGGGGACAGGGGGACATTCAGTACTTC. Amino acid sequence: CASSVEGGQGDIQYF.

This clone was observed a few times. The gene calls are TRBV9 and TRBJ2-7, with 11 bases aligning to TRBD2. This CDR3 comprises 15 residues. From germline, CDR1 is SGDLS and CDR2 YYNGEE. Trimming cost V 5 bases and J 5 bases; bases outside gene matches: 9. DNA of the CDR3: TGTGCCAGCAGTGATAGCGGGAGGGCTCTCGACGAGCAGTACTTC. It is translated as CASSDSGRALDEQYF.

The chain employs TRBV14 and TRBJ2-2; 9 nucleotides align to TRBD2. CDR3 size: 16 residues. V trimming: 4 bases; J trimming: 3 bases; junction bases outside the gene matches: 6. The germline gives CDR1 SGHDN, CDR2 FVKESK. The CDR3 region has the DNA TGTGCCAGCAGCCCGAGACTAGCGGCTTACACCGGGGAGCTGTTTTTT. Translation gives CASSPRLAAYTGELFF.

This clone was seen just once. The V and J genes are TRBV19 and TRBJ2-7, with 9 bases identical to TRBD2. From germline, CDR1 is LNHDA and CDR2 SQIVND (reference sequence). The CDR3 has 13 residues. The V gene end was trimmed by 6 bases and the J gene end by 5 bases; junction bases not matched to a gene: 5. CDR3: CASSSIAGDEQYF. CDR3 sequence (DNA): TGTGCCAGTAGCTCAATAGCGGGAGACGAGCAGTACTTC.

The chain carries TRBV6-5 and TRBJ1-1; D remains ambiguous. V was shortened by 6 bases and J by 0 bases, with 11 bases between the two germline ends. Germline CDR1 reads MNHEY; CDR2 reads SVGAGI. The length of the CDR3 is 14 residues. The CDR3 loop reads CASSRLHMNTEAFF. In nucleotides, the CDR3 is TGTGCCAGCAGCAGGCTTCACATGAACACTGAAGCTTTCTTT.

DNA for the CDR3: TGTGCCAGCAGCCCCTTGACAGATAACACTGAAGCTTTCTTT. Its translation is CASSPLTDNTEAFF. The V call is TRBV28, the J call TRBJ1-1; D perhaps matches TRBD1 (5 bases). The CDR3 spans 14 residues. Germline values: CDR1 MDHEN, CDR2 SYDVKM. V lost 6 bases and J lost 2, with 13 bases in between.

This clone was seen just once. The CDR3 does not close with the conserved phenylalanine or tryptophan, likely indicating a read error. The DNA is omitted, as the CDR3 cannot be located on it reliably, and the CDR3 follows TCRdb's listing. The rearrangement uses TRBV1 and TRBJ1-2. TRBV1 is marked as a pseudogene. Termini included, the CDR3 measures 16 amino acids. The CDR3 spells CTSRVVSLRKTYGYTL.

The V and J genes are TRBV25-1 and TRBJ1-2; the match to TRBD1 covers 7 bases. The V segment lost 5 bases and the J segment 6 bases; nucleotides outside the gene matches: 9. The CDR3 has 14 residues. Germline V gives CDR1 MGHDK, CDR2 SYGVNS. The CDR3 DNA sequence: TGTGCCAGCAGTAGGACAGGCGCTACCGATGGCTACACCTTC. Protein sequence: CASSRTGATDGYTF.

The chain uses TRBV19 and TRBJ1-2, with TRBD1 matching over 7 bases. Germline V lookup: CDR1 LNHDA, CDR2 SQIVND (reference sequence). With V trimmed by 7 bases and J by 6 bases, 8 bases remained unmatched. This CDR3 region has 13 residues. CDR3 amino acids: CASTQTGIHGYTF. CDR3 nucleotide sequence: TGTGCCAGTACTCAGACAGGGATCCATGGCTACACCTTC.

This rearrangement joins TRBV7-9 to TRBJ2-1; 9 bases fit TRBD2. V lost 1 base and J lost 8; bases outside the gene matches: 9. The CDR3 has 16 residues. CDR1 SEHNR and CDR2 FQNEAQ come from the germline V gene (reference sequence). CDR3 residues: CASSLGLADPGDEQFF. The CDR3 DNA reads as TGTGCCAGCAGCTTAGGACTAGCGGACCCAGGCGATGAGCAGTTCTTC. The entire variable domain, with the rest obtained from reference TRBV7-9 and TRBJ2-1, is as follows: DTGVSQNPRHKITKRGQNVTFRCDPISEHNRLYWYRQTLGQGPEFLTYFQNEAQLEKSRLLSDRFSAERPKGSFSTLEIQRTEQGDSAMYLCASSLGLADPGDEQFFGPGTRLTVL.

The V and J genes are TRBV7-3 and TRBJ2-2, with TRBD2 identical over 8 bases. CDR3 length: 15 amino acids. With V trimmed by 1 base and J by 7 bases, 5 bases remained unmatched. Germline CDR1 SGHTA, CDR2 FQGTGA. The CDR3 coding sequence is TGTGCCAGCAGCTTAAACGGGAGGGTTGGCGGGGAGCTGTTTTTT. Encoded protein: CASSLNGRVGGELFF.

This clone came up once. This rearrangement joins TRBV5-6 to TRBJ2-1; perhaps D is TRBD1 or TRBD2 (5 bases each). The CDR3 loop spans 17 amino acids. Germline V gives CDR1 SGHDT, CDR2 YYEEEE. V was pared by 4 bases and J by 11 bases, with 28 bases between. For the CDR3, the DNA is TGTGCCAGCAGCGTGGCGAGGGGCTTTCCTGCGGATAGAAAGCAGTTCTTC. Translating it yields CASSVARGFPADRKQFF.

This sequence joins TRBV5-1 and TRBJ2-2, with D perhaps TRBD2 (7 bases). Trimming shortened V by 1 base and J by 6 bases, and 13 bases separated the two germline ends. This CDR3 is built from 15 residues. The germline CDR1 and CDR2 sequences are SGHRS and YFSETQ. This CDR3 reads CASSLPRGGAGELFF. The CDR3 DNA sequence: TGCGCCAGCAGCTTGCCCAGGGGAGGGGCCGGGGAGCTGTTTTTT.

V gene TRBV6-1 combines with J gene TRBJ2-1; 8 bases fit TRBD1. V trimming: 2 bases; J trimming: 7 bases; junction bases outside the gene matches: 7. This CDR3 region has 15 residues. Looked up from germline, CDR1 is MNHNS and CDR2 is SASEGT. CDR3 amino acids: CASSEMQGANNEQFF. As DNA, the CDR3 is TGTGCCAGCAGTGAAATGCAGGGGGCTAATAATGAGCAGTTCTTC.

This chain joins TRBV18 and TRBJ2-1; D might be TRBD1 (7 bases). The CDR3 length is 20 residues. V was trimmed by 4 bases and J by 1 base, leaving 26 bases between them. Looked up from germline, CDR1 is KGHSH and CDR2 is LQKENI. In nucleotides, the CDR3 is TGTGCCAGCTCACGTAACCAGGGGGGTCAGGGAAGGAGATCCTACAATGAGCAGTTCTTC. Residues: CASSRNQGGQGRRSYNEQFF.

The rearrangement uses TRBV19 and TRBJ2-3; D might be TRBD1 or TRBD2, each matching 5 bases. Germline V gene data show CDR1 as LNHDA and CDR2 as SQIVND (reference sequence). CDR3 length: 15 residues. Trimming took off 5 bases at V and 5 bases at J, with 17 bases between the two ends. CDR3 nucleotide sequence: TGTGCCAGTAGTCCTCAGGGAGCGGTCCGAGATACGCAGTATTTT. Its protein is CASSPQGAVRDTQYF. Full variable domain (rest looked up from reference TRBV19 and TRBJ2-3): DGGITQSPKYLFRKEGQNVTLSCEQNLNHDAMYWYRQDPGQGLRLIYYSQIVNDFQKGDIAEGYSVSREKKESFPLTVTSAQKNPTAFYLCASSPQGAVRDTQYFGPGTRLTVL.

The chain joins TRBV5-5 to TRBJ2-5; D ambiguous. This CDR3 is 13 amino acids long. The germline V gene encodes CDR1 SGHKS and CDR2 YYEKEE (reference sequence). V was shortened by 0 bases and J by 5 bases, with 8 bases between the two germline ends. DNA for the CDR3: TGTGCCAGCAGCTTGGGGGGTGAGGAGACCCAGTACTTC. Translating it yields CASSLGGEETQYF.

The chain has TRBV7-9 and TRBJ2-5; TRBD1 aligns across 8 bases. The CDR3 covers 15 residues. J was trimmed by 2 bases and V by 3 bases; bases with no gene match: 5. Germline V gives CDR1 SEHNR, CDR2 FQNEAQ (reference sequence). CDR3 bases: TGTGCCAGCAGCTTCTCCTGGGACAGGCAAGAGACCCAGTACTTC. Translation: CASSFSWDRQETQYF.

The chain joins TRBV11-3 to TRBJ2-3, with 7 nucleotides matching TRBD1. The V gene end was trimmed by 4 bases and the J gene end by 0 bases; junction bases not matched to a gene: 7. Per germline, CDR1 SGHNT and CDR2 YENEEA. This CDR3 spans 16 amino acids. The CDR3 spells CASSSGGQFSTDTQYF. The CDR3 nucleotides are TGTGCCAGCAGCTCAGGGGGACAGTTTAGCACAGATACGCAGTATTTT. Combining the CDR3 with reference TRBV11-3 and TRBJ2-3 gives the whole variable domain EAGVVQSPRYKIIEKKQPVAFWCNPISGHNTLYWYLQNLGQGPELLIRYENEEAVDDSQLPKDRFSAERLKGVDSTLKIQPAELGDSAVYLCASSSGGQFSTDTQYFGPGTRLTVL.

The J gene is TRBJ1-2, the V gene TRBV5-4, with TRBD1 identical over 10 bases. This CDR3 has 16 residues. Germline-derived CDR1 and CDR2 are SGHNT and YYREEE (reference sequence). J gave up 2 bases and V 3 bases, and 7 bases lay outside the gene matches. The CDR3 here is CASSSRDRGRNYGYTF. CDR3 bases: TGTGCCAGCAGCTCTAGAGACAGGGGGCGGAACTATGGCTACACCTTC. Full variable domain (missing parts from reference TRBV5-4 and TRBJ1-2): ETGVTQSPTHLIKTRGQQVTLRCSSQSGHNTVSWYQQALGQGPQFIFQYYREEENGRGNFPPRFSGLQFPNYSSELNVNALELDDSALYLCASSSRDRGRNYGYTFGSGTRLTVV.

V usage is TRBV29-1 and J usage is TRBJ1-1, with 7 bases aligning to TRBD1. The CDR3 is made up of 14 amino acids. Germline V gene data show CDR1 as SQVTM and CDR2 as ANQGSEA. After removal of 5 bases from V and 5 bases from J, the junction contained 11 bases not matched to a gene. The CDR3 sequence: CSVNHPGGGTEAFF. As DNA, the CDR3 is TGCAGCGTTAACCACCCAGGGGGAGGGACTGAAGCTTTCTTT.